The subject of this entry is one T cell receptor (beta chain). Produced via immunoSEQ multiplex PCR; TCRdb's table is partial and in-frame only. This repertoire shows some 20,000 clones, about 86% found once; its top ten account for more than 3%. The data stem from a study of PD-L1 blockade in urothelial cancer. Study background: Males with bladder-origin urothelial cancer made up about 85% of the roughly 30 patients.

CDR1 is LGHNA and CDR2 is YSLEER in the germline V gene. Germline trimming cut 0 bases from V and 7 bases from J; bases unmatched to any gene: 11. This CDR3 has 17 residues. The material sequenced was PBMCs, taken around atezolizumab (anti-PD-L1) treatment. This TCR derives from a man aged 45 to 65 with urothelial cancer. The chain combines TRBV4-3 with TRBJ2-1; 8 bases map to TRBD2. The CDR3 loop is CASSQDGASGWGNEQFF. The CDR3 nucleotides read TGCGCCAGCAGCCAAGATGGAGCTAGCGGGTGGGGAAATGAGCAGTTCTTC.